These 23 T cell receptor beta chains were all obtained from the same sample, sequenced in a study of response to subunit inactivated influenza vaccine. MiXCR, applied by TCRdb to the RT-PCR reads, yields one record per CDR3 protein. The sample shows some 300,000 distinct CDR3 sequences, 20% to 25% of them seen only once. The sequences come from PBMCs from blood, collected less than 22 months after vaccination. All receptors derive from a man aged 50-75 years who received an inactivated influenza vaccine.

This clonotype showed up just a few times. The chain employs TRBV12-3 or TRBV12-4 and TRBJ1-3; no definite D call. Trimming shortened V by 6 bases and J by 0 bases, and 12 bases separated the two germline ends. This CDR3 is built from 15 residues. The CDR3 loop reads CASRHTGYSGNTIYF. The DNA of the CDR3 is TGTGCCAGCAGACACACGGGGTACTCTGGAAACACCATATATTTT.

The sample holds a few counts of this clonotype. V and J are TRBV12-3 or TRBV12-4 and TRBJ1-5; no reliable D call. Between the trimmed V and J ends, which lost 3 bases and 7 bases, there was a span of 13 bases. The CDR3 consists of 14 residues. The CDR3 DNA sequence: TGTGCCAGCAGTTTTGGACTGACGAAACAGCCCCAGCATTTT. It is translated as CASSFGLTKQPQHF.

The chain combines TRBV14 with TRBJ2-2; 10 positions agree with TRBD2. Germline CDR1 is SGHDN and CDR2 is FVKESK. The V gene end was trimmed by 2 bases and the J gene end by 5 bases; junction bases not matched to a gene: 2. CDR3 size: 15 residues. The CDR3 bases are TGTGCCAGCAGCCAACTAGCGGGAGTAACCGGGGAGCTGTTTTTT. This translates into CASSQLAGVTGELFF. Looking up the rest from reference TRBV14 and TRBJ2-2 gives the full variable domain: EAGVTQFPSHSVIEKGQTVTLRCDPISGHDNLYWYRRVMGKEIKFLLHFVKESKQDESGMPNNRFLAERTGGTYSTLKVQPAELEDSGVYFCASSQLAGVTGELFFGEGSRLTVL.

The chain has TRBV18 and TRBJ2-1; 8 nucleotides align to TRBD1. Unmatched junction bases numbered 5, after V lost 4 bases and J lost 0 bases. The CDR3 spans 16 residues. The germline CDR1 and CDR2 sequences are KGHSH and LQKENI. Written as DNA, the CDR3 is TGTGCCAGCTCACTAGACAGGGGAAGCTCCTACAATGAGCAGTTCTTC. This codes for CASSLDRGSSYNEQFF.

This clonotype was counted at least ten times. V gene TRBV27 combines with J gene TRBJ1-2, with 8 bases fitting TRBD1. Looked up from germline, CDR1 is MNHEY and CDR2 is SMNVEV (reference sequence). CDR3 length: 15 residues. Trimming at V came to 6 bases and at J to 3 bases, leaving 9 bases not matched to a gene. The CDR3 is CASRPGQGFDYGYTF. For the CDR3, the DNA is TGTGCCAGCAGGCCCGGACAGGGATTTGACTATGGCTACACCTTC.

This rearrangement joins TRBV9 to TRBJ2-7; D possibly corresponds to TRBD1 (6 bases). Trimming took off 0 bases at V and 0 bases at J, with 13 bases between the two ends. The germline V gene has CDR1 SGDLS and CDR2 YYNGEE. The CDR3 sequence is 16 residues long. The CDR3 reads CASSVGGGPSSYEQYF. In DNA, the CDR3 is TGTGCCAGCAGCGTAGGAGGGGGTCCCAGCTCCTACGAGCAGTACTTC.

The chain links TRBV24-1 to TRBJ2-1; D is unclear. The CDR3 is 11 residues long. V gave up 8 bases and J gave up 6 bases, with 7 bases separating them. CDR1 and CDR2 (germline): KGHDR, SFDVKD. This chain's CDR3 is CATKQGNEQFF. The CDR3 DNA is TGTGCCACCAAACAAGGCAATGAGCAGTTCTTC.

V is TRBV5-1 and J is TRBJ2-2; possibly TRBD1 for D (6 bases). The CDR3 sequence is 13 residues long. The V end lost 5 bases, the J end lost 7 bases, and 12 bases lay between the germline ends. CDR1 SGHRS and CDR2 YFSETQ come from the germline V gene. CDR3 sequence: CASRSGGDGELFF. As DNA, the CDR3 is TGCGCCAGCAGATCTGGGGGCGACGGGGAGCTGTTTTTT.

This chain uses TRBV4-3 with TRBJ2-1; D is unclear. CDR1 is LGHNA, CDR2 YSLEER, per germline. V was shortened by 3 bases and J by 3 bases, with 15 bases between the two germline ends. This CDR3 contains 16 residues. CDR3 sequence: CASSHEAQEFYNEQFF. In DNA, the CDR3 is TGCGCCAGCAGCCACGAAGCACAAGAATTCTACAATGAGCAGTTCTTC.

This CDR3 is CASSLEISAGGPLHF. CDR3 DNA: TGTGCCAGCAGCTTAGAGATATCGGCCGGGGGTCCCCTCCACTTT. The V gene is TRBV7-9, the J gene TRBJ1-6, with D tentatively TRBD1 (5 bases). The CDR3 is made up of 15 amino acids. Germline lookup yields CDR1 SEHNR and CDR2 FQNEAQ (reference sequence). V lost 1 base, J lost 13 bases, and 17 bases lay in between.

V and J are TRBV12-3 or TRBV12-4 and TRBJ1-5; D not resolved. There are 14 residues in the CDR3. V was pared by 1 base and J by 1 base, with 5 bases between. In DNA form, the CDR3 reads TGTGCCAGCAGTTTAGTGGACAGCAATCAGCCCCAGCATTTT. It encodes CASSLVDSNQPQHF.

This clonotype was seen a few times. The chain has TRBV6-1 and TRBJ2-2; D is perhaps TRBD2 (6 bases). The CDR3 is 14 residues long. V dropped 8 bases and J dropped 1 base, with 11 bases sitting between them. CDR1 and CDR2 from the germline V gene are MNHNS and SASEGT. As DNA, the CDR3 is TGTGCCAGCCGGAGGGGAATGAACACCGGGGAGCTGTTTTTT. It encodes CASRRGMNTGELFF.

The J gene is TRBJ2-5, the V gene TRBV13; either TRBD1 or TRBD2 may supply D (5 bases each). The CDR3 consists of 12 residues. The germline gives CDR1 PRHDT, CDR2 FYEKMQ (reference sequence). The V and J ends lost 6 bases and 5 bases respectively, with 10 bases between them. The CDR3 region is CASRVGTETQYF. The CDR3 DNA sequence: TGTGCCAGCAGGGTAGGGACGGAGACCCAGTACTTC.

This clonotype was detected a few times. The chain joins TRBV10-3 to TRBJ1-2; TRBD1 matches 7 bases. The CDR3 is 14 residues long. Germline V lookup: CDR1 ENHRY, CDR2 SYGVKD. The trim removed 7 bases at V and 4 bases at J, leaving 9 bases unmatched. The CDR3 spells CAITDLTGFYGYTF. CDR3 nucleotide sequence: TGTGCCATCACCGACCTGACAGGGTTCTATGGCTACACCTTC.

This clonotype has a handful of counts. The chain joins TRBV18 to TRBJ2-1; 7 bases are a match to TRBD1. CDR3 length equals 14 residues. Germline loops: CDR1 KGHSH, CDR2 LQKENI. The V and J ends lost 5 bases and 2 bases, in that order; junction bases with no gene match: 3. The DNA for the CDR3 is TGTGCCAGCTCAACTACAGGGGCCTACAATGAGCAGTTCTTC. This sequence encodes CASSTTGAYNEQFF.

The V call is TRBV14, the J call TRBJ2-7, with 9 bases aligning to TRBD1. Losses at the gene ends were 3 bases for V and 3 bases for J; bases not matched to a gene: 9. The V gene's germline CDR1 is SGHDN and CDR2 FVKESK. This CDR3 comprises 16 residues. The CDR3 DNA reads TGTGCCAGCAGCCAGGCCCCGGGACAGGGTCGCTACGAGCAGTACTTC. Translation gives CASSQAPGQGRYEQYF.

The rearrangement uses TRBV28 and TRBJ1-2; D is unclear. V was trimmed by 7 bases and J by 0 bases, leaving 9 bases between them. The CDR3 runs 13 residues. CDR1 is MDHEN and CDR2 is SYDVKM in the germline V gene. In DNA, the CDR3 is TGTGCCAGCACTAAACTAGCTAACTATGGCTACACCTTC. Translated: CASTKLANYGYTF.

Written as DNA, the CDR3 is TGTGCCAGCATTCCAGGGATCATCAACTATGAGCAGTTCTTC. Its translation: CASIPGIINYEQFF. The chain carries TRBV6-2 or TRBV6-3 and TRBJ2-1, with TRBD1 as a possible D gene (5 bases). The CDR3 consists of 14 residues. Trimming took 7 bases from V and 8 from J, leaving 18 bases between them. Germline CDR1 is MNHEY and CDR2 is SVGEGT.

This clonotype was counted between two and nine times. The chain has TRBV4-3 and TRBJ1-2, with D maybe TRBD1 (5 bases). Germline-derived CDR1 and CDR2 are LGHNA and YSLEER. The CDR3 length is 12 residues. The V and J ends lost 2 bases and 9 bases respectively, with 10 bases between them. For the CDR3, the DNA is TGCGCCAGCAGCCAACAGGGTGGAAGCTACACCTTC. Protein sequence: CASSQQGGSYTF.

The V and J genes are TRBV6-2 or TRBV6-3 and TRBJ1-5; D is possibly TRBD1 (6 bases). Deletions cut 7 bases from V and 6 bases from J, with 13 bases between. CDR3 length: 13 residues. Germline CDR1 and CDR2: MNHEY and SVGEGT. CDR3 bases: TGTGCCAGCACTGACGGGGGCAGTCAGCCCCAGCATTTT. Translating gives CASTDGGSQPQHF.

A single count supports this clonotype. The chain carries TRBV19 and TRBJ1-1; 7 bases agree with TRBD1. Looked up from germline, CDR1 is LNHDA and CDR2 is SQIVND (reference sequence). Trimming at V came to 10 bases and at J to 0 bases, leaving 11 bases not matched to a gene. There are 15 residues in the CDR3. The CDR3 bases are TGTGCCACCGCCCGGACAGGCGATATGAACACTGAAGCTTTCTTT. Translation gives CATARTGDMNTEAFF.

The chain recombines TRBV5-4 with TRBJ2-5; 14 bases match TRBD2. Germline CDR1 is SGHNT and CDR2 is YYREEE (reference sequence). The CDR3 contains 15 residues. The ends lost 4 bases at V and 3 bases at J; junction bases unmatched: 2. CDR3 in DNA: TGTGCCAGCAGCGGGGGACTAGCGGGGGAAGAGACCCAGTACTTC. The encoded protein is CASSGGLAGEETQYF.

This clonotype showed up many times. The chain recombines TRBV20-1 with TRBJ1-3, with TRBD1 as a possible D gene (6 bases). This CDR3 has 17 amino acids. Germline V gene data show CDR1 as DFQATT and CDR2 as SNEGSKA (reference sequence). V was trimmed by 1 base and J by 7 bases, leaving 23 bases between them. The CDR3 reads CSARATLDTGYFNTIYF. In DNA form, the CDR3 reads TGCAGTGCTAGAGCAACTCTAGACACAGGGTACTTCAACACCATATATTTT.